The entry that follows covers one T cell receptor beta chain sequence. Only a few counts were recorded for this clone. The antigen this receptor binds is unknown. No base quality information exists; no much larger clone differs at one position. The library was produced with the immunoSEQ multiplex PCR assay. The immuneACCESS repertoire file appears here via TCRdb, limited to in-frame rearrangements. These files lack a portion of the clones; in checked studies, under half of the deficit traces to unresolved V genes, and the cause of the others is not known. Here the sample has around 70,000 clones; under 85% occur a single time. 4% of the sample is held by the ten biggest clonotypes. The data are from a study of radiotherapy plus CTLA-4 blockade in lung cancer (dated by TCRdb to the late 2010s). Study-level background: Objective responses occurred in around 20% of enrolled patients, and 25% to 40% achieved disease control. Study-wide findings and limitations: After treatment with radiotherapy and ipilimumab, TCR clones that originated in tumors expanded in peripheral blood. Early dynamic changes in blood T cell clones, together with increased serum interferon-beta after radiation, were reported as the strongest predictors of response.

In this study, focal radiation therapy paired with CTLA-4 blockade (ipilimumab) was tested in patients who had chemo-refractory metastatic non-small-cell lung cancer. The germline V gene (reference sequence) provides CDR1 LNHDA and CDR2 SQIVND. A distance of 15 bases separates the germline ends of V and J, which lose 5 bases and 5 bases respectively. The CDR3 measures 14 amino acids from cysteine to phenylalanine. Only CDR3 DNA remains: 42 bases, in frame from the first base. This clonotype originated in a human donor with non-small cell lung cancer who had a partial response to radiotherapy plus ipilimumab. Sample: peripheral blood, taken from a patient treated with radiotherapy plus ipilimumab. Here the chain combines TRBV19 and TRBJ1-1; the D gene lacks a confident call. The DNA is as follows: TGTGCCAGTAGTTCTACAACGAGGGAAACTGAAGCTTTCTTT. Translation gives CASSSTTRETEAFF.